What follows are 25 T cell receptor beta chains derived from one specimen sequenced in a study of blood T cell repertoires in COVID-19. Data came from immunoSEQ multiplex PCR; TCRdb stores just in-frame clones and leaves some out. The profile covers 270,000 or so clones, with around 87% appearing a single time and around 1.9% taken by the ten largest. The sequenced material came from peripheral blood. Source of these receptors: a woman aged 60-75 years with COVID-19, enrolled during active disease.

The chain combines TRBV30 with TRBJ1-2, with D hard to call. The V end lost 4 bases, the J end lost 4 bases, and 13 bases lay between the germline ends. CDR1 and CDR2 from the germline V gene are GTSNPN and SVGIG (reference sequence). The CDR3 spans 13 residues. CDR3 residues: CAWTEEPPYGYTF. Written as DNA, the CDR3 is TGTGCCTGGACCGAGGAACCCCCCTATGGCTACACCTTC.

This sequence joins TRBV10-3 and TRBJ1-1; TRBD1 matches 8 bases. Germline V lookup: CDR1 ENHRY, CDR2 SYGVKD. V gave up 6 bases and J gave up 0 bases; unmatched junction bases: 3. The CDR3 has 14 amino acids. The CDR3 nucleotides are TGTGCCATCAGCCAGGGACAGGTGAACACTGAAGCTTTCTTT. Encoded protein: CAISQGQVNTEAFF.

This chain links TRBV5-6 with TRBJ1-1; D is unresolved. V lost 2 bases, J lost 3 bases, and 5 bases lay in between. CDR3 length: 12 residues. Germline assignment: CDR1 SGHDT and CDR2 YYEEEE. In DNA, the CDR3 is TGTGCCAGCAGCTTATCTGACACTGAAGCTTTCTTT. Translating it yields CASSLSDTEAFF.

The V gene is TRBV9, the J gene TRBJ2-1; 9 positions agree with TRBD2. From germline, CDR1 is SGDLS and CDR2 YYNGEE. V trimming: 2 bases; J trimming: 8 bases; junction bases outside the gene matches: 8. The CDR3 length is 15 residues. CDR3 residues: CASSVLAGGHDEQFF. As DNA, the CDR3 is TGTGCCAGCAGCGTCCTGGCGGGGGGGCATGATGAGCAGTTCTTC.

The chain joins TRBV6-5 to TRBJ2-7; D possibly corresponds to TRBD1 (6 bases). This CDR3 spans 14 amino acids. V was shortened by 7 bases and J by 0 bases, with 13 bases between the two germline ends. Germline V CDR1 and CDR2: MNHEY, SVGAGI. The CDR3 DNA reads as TGTGCCAGCATACAGGACAGAAGCTCCTACGAGCAGTACTTC. The encoded protein is CASIQDRSSYEQYF.

The chain employs TRBV11-1 and TRBJ2-5, with 8 bases fitting TRBD1. There are 15 residues in the CDR3. Germline CDR1 SGHAT, CDR2 FQDESV (reference sequence). The V gene end was trimmed by 4 bases and the J gene end by 2 bases; junction bases not matched to a gene: 6. DNA for the CDR3: TGTGCCAGCAGCTGGGGGACAGGCTTACAAGAGACCCAGTACTTC. Encoded protein: CASSWGTGLQETQYF.

The chain employs TRBV5-4 and TRBJ1-3, with D maybe TRBD1 (6 bases). With 2 bases removed from V and 0 bases from J, the gap between germline ends came to 12 bases. The CDR3 sequence is 16 residues long. The germline V gene has CDR1 SGHNT and CDR2 YYREEE (reference sequence). CDR3 amino acids: CASSFGGQLSGNTIYF. CDR3 in DNA: TGTGCCAGCAGCTTCGGGGGGCAGCTCTCTGGAAACACCATATATTTT.

The rearrangement joins TRBV2 to TRBJ2-1; D possibly corresponds to TRBD1 (5 bases). Germline-derived CDR1 and CDR2 are SNHLY and FYNNEI. CDR3 length: 14 amino acids. Trimming shortened V by 8 bases and J by 1 base, and 12 bases separated the two germline ends. The CDR3 sequence: CASELTESYNEQFF. The CDR3 nucleotides are TGTGCCAGCGAATTGACAGAGTCCTACAATGAGCAGTTCTTC.

The chain carries TRBV27 and TRBJ2-2; D may be TRBD2 (6 bases). The CDR3 is 15 residues long. CDR1 is MNHEY, CDR2 SMNVEV, per germline (reference sequence). The V end was cut by 6 bases, the J end by 4 bases, with 15 bases between. As DNA, the CDR3 is TGTGCCAGCAGAGTCGGGGGAACGTTCACCGGGGAGCTGTTTTTT. Translation gives CASRVGGTFTGELFF.

The rearrangement uses TRBV3-1 (or the pseudogene TRBV3-2) and TRBJ1-3; unclear D gene. The CDR3 consists of 16 residues. Germline V gives CDR1 LGHDT, CDR2 YNNKEL (reference sequence). The V gene lost 0 bases and the J gene lost 0 bases, with 9 bases spanning the gap. In nucleotides, the CDR3 is TGTGCCAGCAGCCAAGAACTCACCGGCTCTGGAAACACCATATATTTT. This sequence encodes CASSQELTGSGNTIYF.

This chain connects TRBV7-8 to TRBJ2-2; D is uncertain. The CDR3 length is 12 residues. Trimming removed 4 bases from V and 2 bases from J, with 2 bases in between. The germline V gene has CDR1 SGHVS and CDR2 FQNEAQ. In nucleotides, the CDR3 is TGTGCCAGCAGCTCTAACACCGGGGAGCTGTTTTTT. It translates to CASSSNTGELFF.

The rearrangement joins TRBV2 to TRBJ1-6, with 10 positions matching TRBD1. The J segment lost 7 bases and the V segment lost 6 bases, leaving 6 bases of the junction unmatched. From germline, CDR1 is SNHLY and CDR2 FYNNEI. This CDR3 is built from 15 residues. The CDR3, as DNA: TGTGCCAGCAGAAGAGGACAGGGGGTAAATTCACCCCTCCACTTT. Protein sequence: CASRRGQGVNSPLHF.

The rearrangement uses TRBV18 and TRBJ2-1; 10 positions agree with TRBD2. After removal of 2 bases from V and 5 bases from J, the junction contained 15 bases not matched to a gene. The germline CDR1 and CDR2 sequences are KGHSH and LQKENI. The CDR3 spans 19 residues. DNA for the CDR3: TGTGCCAGCTCACCAGGAAAACTAGCGGGGCGGAGAGGAAACAATGAGCAGTTCTTC. Its protein is CASSPGKLAGRRGNNEQFF. The entire variable domain, with the rest obtained from reference TRBV18 and TRBJ2-1, is as follows: NAGVMQNPRHLVRRRGQEARLRCSPMKGHSHVYWYRQLPEEGLKFMVYLQKENIIDESGMPKERFSAEFPKEGPSILRIQQVVRGDSAAYFCASSPGKLAGRRGNNEQFFGPGTRLTVL.

This clone was seen more than once but under ten times. CDR3 bases: TGTGCCAGCAGCTTATCCCCGAGGTACCAAGAGACCCAGTACTTC. This translates into CASSLSPRYQETQYF. This rearrangement joins TRBV11-2 to TRBJ2-5; D remains unclear. This CDR3 contains 15 residues. CDR1 SGHAT and CDR2 FQNNGV come from the germline V gene. Trimming left V 2 bases short and J 0 bases short, with 10 bases between.

This sequence joins TRBV5-4 and TRBJ2-5; unclear D gene. With 2 bases removed from V and 1 base from J, the gap between germline ends came to 9 bases. The CDR3 sequence is 14 residues long. The germline V gene has CDR1 SGHNT and CDR2 YYREEE (reference sequence). The CDR3 DNA is TGTGCCAGCAGCTTCAACATGTTCCAAGAGACCCAGTACTTC. This sequence encodes CASSFNMFQETQYF. Complete variable domain (other parts from reference TRBV5-4 and TRBJ2-5): ETGVTQSPTHLIKTRGQQVTLRCSSQSGHNTVSWYQQALGQGPQFIFQYYREEENGRGNFPPRFSGLQFPNYSSELNVNALELDDSALYLCASSFNMFQETQYFGPGTRLLVL.

J is TRBJ2-3 and V is TRBV7-9, with 8 bases fitting TRBD1. After removal of 5 bases from V and 2 bases from J, the junction contained 9 bases not matched to a gene. Germline-derived CDR1 and CDR2 are SEHNR and FQNEAQ (reference sequence). The CDR3 sequence is 16 residues long. In DNA, the CDR3 is TGTGCCAGCAGCGTCCGGGACAGGAGCTTCACAGATACGCAGTATTTT. This encodes CASSVRDRSFTDTQYF.

This rearrangement joins TRBV23-1 to TRBJ1-6; 7 nucleotides agree with TRBD1. TRBV23-1 is classed as an ORF, of uncertain function. V dropped 4 bases and J dropped 8; count of bases not matched to a gene: 11. This CDR3 has 16 residues. Here the CDR3 reads CASSRWDRGFYSPLHF. CDR3 bases: TGCGCCAGCAGTCGCTGGGACAGAGGGTTTTATTCACCCCTCCACTTT.

The V call is TRBV5-4, the J call TRBJ2-1; the D gene is possibly TRBD1 (5 bases). V shed 2 bases and J shed 2 bases, with 11 bases lying between them. The CDR3 is 15 residues long. The V gene's germline CDR1 is SGHNT and CDR2 YYREEE (reference sequence). CDR3 in amino acids: CASSLRQNPYNEQFF. CDR3 coding DNA: TGTGCCAGCAGCTTACGACAGAACCCCTACAATGAGCAGTTCTTC.

With regard to this clone: At one end the junction does not follow the germline gene, possibly because of a read error. V gene TRBV7-7 combines with J gene TRBJ2-3, with 7 bases matching TRBD1. This CDR3 has 15 amino acids. Germline V gives CDR1 SSHAT, CDR2 FNYEAQ (reference sequence). In DNA form, the CDR3 reads TGTGCTAGCAGCTTAACAGGGGCGAGCACAGATACGCAGTATTTT. This encodes CASSLTGASTDTQYF.

The genes are TRBV6-4 and TRBJ2-7; TRBD2 might be the D (7 bases). CDR3 length: 16 residues. Germline CDR1 reads MRHNA; CDR2 reads SNTAGT. V dropped 6 bases and J dropped 3 bases, with 21 bases sitting between them. CDR3 residues: CASRCLGRGGSYEQYF. The CDR3 DNA reads as TGTGCCAGCAGGTGCTTGGGAAGGGGGGGCAGCTACGAGCAGTACTTC.

This chain joins TRBV9 and TRBJ2-7; the D is unclear. There are 14 residues in the CDR3. CDR1 is SGDLS and CDR2 is YYNGEE in the germline V gene. Trimming shortened V by 0 bases and J by 0 bases, and 7 bases separated the two germline ends. CDR3 in amino acids: CASSVGWSSYEQYF. The DNA for the CDR3 is TGTGCCAGCAGCGTAGGGTGGAGCTCCTACGAGCAGTACTTC. Using reference TRBV9 and TRBJ2-7 for the parts outside the CDR3, the full variable domain is DSGVTQTPKHLITATGQRVTLRCSPRSGDLSVYWYQQSLDQGLQFLIQYYNGEERAKGNILERFSAQQFPDLHSELNLSSLELGDSALYFCASSVGWSSYEQYFGPGTRLTVT.

The V call is TRBV12-2, the J call TRBJ1-5; TRBD1 is the table's D call, not checked against the DNA. TRBV12-2 is assigned pseudogene status. This CDR3 region has 15 residues. This CDR3 is CASRLGRTGYQPQHF. The CDR3 DNA follows: TGTGCAAGTCGCTTAGGTCGGACAGGGTATCAGCCCCAGCATTTT.

V and J are TRBV4-1 and TRBJ1-2, with TRBD1 as a possible D gene (6 bases). V was trimmed by 3 bases and J by 5 bases, leaving 19 bases between them. Per germline, CDR1 MGHRA and CDR2 YSYEKL. The CDR3 runs 16 residues. CDR3: CASSQGGSLRGYGYTF. Here the CDR3 DNA reads TGCGCCAGCAGCCAGGGGGGGTCGCTAAGGGGGTATGGCTACACCTTC.

The DNA of the CDR3 is TGTGCCAGCAGCCCCCGTCCGACTGGTCAGCCCCAGCATTTT. Amino acid sequence: CASSPRPTGQPQHF. The V and J genes are TRBV6-2 or TRBV6-3 and TRBJ1-5; D gene unclear. V lost 6 bases to trimming and J lost 6 bases, with 15 bases between them. The CDR3 sequence is 14 residues long. The germline V gene encodes CDR1 MNHEY and CDR2 SVGEGT.

This clone has just a few counts. The chain carries TRBV9 and TRBJ1-1; 8 bases align to TRBD1. Germline values: CDR1 SGDLS, CDR2 YYNGEE. V lost 3 bases and J lost 5; bases outside the gene matches: 3. The CDR3 consists of 13 residues. CDR3 sequence reads: CASSGQGSTEAFF. The CDR3 DNA reads TGTGCCAGCAGCGGACAGGGGAGTACTGAAGCTTTCTTT.